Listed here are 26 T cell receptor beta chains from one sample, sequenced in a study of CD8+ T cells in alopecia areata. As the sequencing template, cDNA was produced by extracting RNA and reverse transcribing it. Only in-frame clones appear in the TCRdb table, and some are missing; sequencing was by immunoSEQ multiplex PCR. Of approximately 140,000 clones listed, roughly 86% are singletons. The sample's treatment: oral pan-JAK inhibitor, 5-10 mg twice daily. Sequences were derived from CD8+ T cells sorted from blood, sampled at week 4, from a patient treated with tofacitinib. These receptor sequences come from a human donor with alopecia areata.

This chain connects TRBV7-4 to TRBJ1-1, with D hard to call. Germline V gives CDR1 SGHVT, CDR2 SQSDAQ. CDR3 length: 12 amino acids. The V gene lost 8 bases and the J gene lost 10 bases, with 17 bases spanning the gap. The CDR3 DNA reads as TGTGCCAGCGGCCCGAGGTCTGGGGTAGCTTTCTTT. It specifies CASGPRSGVAFF.

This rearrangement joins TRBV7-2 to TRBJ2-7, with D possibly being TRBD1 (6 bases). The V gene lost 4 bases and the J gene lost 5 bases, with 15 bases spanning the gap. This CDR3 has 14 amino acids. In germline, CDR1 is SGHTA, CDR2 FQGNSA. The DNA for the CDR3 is TGTGCCAGCAGCTCCCGGGACACTCGGAACGAGCAGTACTTC. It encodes CASSSRDTRNEQYF.

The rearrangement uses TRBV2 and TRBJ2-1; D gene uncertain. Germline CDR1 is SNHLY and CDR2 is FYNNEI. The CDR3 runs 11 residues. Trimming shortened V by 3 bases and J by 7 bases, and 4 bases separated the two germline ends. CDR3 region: CASSDRNEQFF. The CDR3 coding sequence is TGTGCCAGCAGTGACCGGAATGAGCAGTTCTTC. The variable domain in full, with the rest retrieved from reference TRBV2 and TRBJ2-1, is EPEVTQTPSHQVTQMGQEVILRCVPISNHLYFYWYRQILGQKVEFLVSFYNNEISEKSEIFDDQFSVERPDGSNFTLKIRSTKLEDSAMYFCASSDRNEQFFGPGTRLTVL.

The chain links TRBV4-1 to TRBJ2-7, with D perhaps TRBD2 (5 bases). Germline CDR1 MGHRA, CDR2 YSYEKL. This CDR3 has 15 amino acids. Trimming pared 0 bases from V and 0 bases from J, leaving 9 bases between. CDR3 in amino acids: CASSQERGSSYEQYF. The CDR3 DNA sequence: TGCGCCAGCAGCCAAGAAAGAGGGAGCTCCTACGAGCAGTACTTC.

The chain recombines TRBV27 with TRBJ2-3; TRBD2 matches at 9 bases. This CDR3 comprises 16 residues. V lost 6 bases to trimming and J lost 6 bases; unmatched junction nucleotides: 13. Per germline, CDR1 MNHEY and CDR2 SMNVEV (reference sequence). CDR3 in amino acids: CASSPGLAWERDTQYF. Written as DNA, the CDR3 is TGTGCCAGCAGCCCAGGACTAGCGTGGGAGAGGGATACGCAGTATTTT.

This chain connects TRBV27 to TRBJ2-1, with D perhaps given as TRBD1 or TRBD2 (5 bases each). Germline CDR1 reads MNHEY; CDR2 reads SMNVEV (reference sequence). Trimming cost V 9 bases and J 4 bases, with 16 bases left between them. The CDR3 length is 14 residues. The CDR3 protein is CASRLQGGYNEQFF. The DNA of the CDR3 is TGTGCCAGTAGATTGCAGGGCGGGTACAATGAGCAGTTCTTC.

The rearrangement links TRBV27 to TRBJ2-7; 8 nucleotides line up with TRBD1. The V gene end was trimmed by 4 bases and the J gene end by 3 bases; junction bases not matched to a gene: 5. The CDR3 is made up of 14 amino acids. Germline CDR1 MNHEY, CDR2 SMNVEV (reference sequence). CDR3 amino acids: CASSSQGEHYEQYF. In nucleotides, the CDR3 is TGTGCCAGCAGTTCACAGGGGGAACACTACGAGCAGTACTTC.

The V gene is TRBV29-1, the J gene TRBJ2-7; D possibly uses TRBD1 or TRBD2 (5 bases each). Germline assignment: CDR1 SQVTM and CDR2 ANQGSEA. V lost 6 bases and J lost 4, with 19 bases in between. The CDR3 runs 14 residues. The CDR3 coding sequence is TGCAGCGTGGGGGTGGCCAGGACGCCTTACGAGCAGTACTTC. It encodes CSVGVARTPYEQYF.

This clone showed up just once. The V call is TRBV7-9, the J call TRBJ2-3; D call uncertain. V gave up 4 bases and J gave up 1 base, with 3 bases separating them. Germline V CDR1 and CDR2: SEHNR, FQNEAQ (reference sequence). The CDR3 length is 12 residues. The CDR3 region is CASSYRTDTQYF. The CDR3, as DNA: TGTGCCAGCAGCTACCGCACAGATACGCAGTATTTT.

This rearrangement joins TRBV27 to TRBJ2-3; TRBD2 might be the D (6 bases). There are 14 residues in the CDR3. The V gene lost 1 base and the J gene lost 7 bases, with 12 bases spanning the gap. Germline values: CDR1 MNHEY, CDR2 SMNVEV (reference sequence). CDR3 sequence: CASSLLLAGNTQYF. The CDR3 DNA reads TGTGCCAGCAGTTTATTACTTGCGGGGAATACGCAGTATTTT.

The CDR3 sequence is CASSPTWGATNYGYTF. CDR3 bases: TGTGCCAGCAGCCCCACTTGGGGGGCCACTAACTATGGCTACACCTTC. The rearrangement links TRBV5-4 to TRBJ1-2; possible D gene TRBD1, 6 bases. Germline CDR1 is SGHNT and CDR2 is YYREEE (reference sequence). The germline V and J ends were trimmed by 4 bases and 0 bases, with 16 bases remaining between them. The CDR3 is 16 residues long.

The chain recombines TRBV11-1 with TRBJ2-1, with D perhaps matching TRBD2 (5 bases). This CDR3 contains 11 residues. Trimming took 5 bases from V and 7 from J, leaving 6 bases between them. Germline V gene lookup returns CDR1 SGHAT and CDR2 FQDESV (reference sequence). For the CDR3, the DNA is TGTGCCAGCAGCCCGGGAAATGAGCAGTTCTTC. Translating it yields CASSPGNEQFF. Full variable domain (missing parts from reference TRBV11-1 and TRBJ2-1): EAEVAQSPRYKITEKSQAVAFWCDPISGHATLYWYRQILGQGPELLVQFQDESVVDDSQLPKDRFSAERLKGVDSTLKIQPAELGDSAMYLCASSPGNEQFFGPGTRLTVL.

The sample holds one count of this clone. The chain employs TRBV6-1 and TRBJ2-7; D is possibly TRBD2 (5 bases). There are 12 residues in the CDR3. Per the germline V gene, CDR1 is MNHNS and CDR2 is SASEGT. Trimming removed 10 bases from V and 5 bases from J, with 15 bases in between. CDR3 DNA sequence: TGTGCCACCAAGTTCGGGGTACACGAGCAGTACTTC. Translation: CATKFGVHEQYF.

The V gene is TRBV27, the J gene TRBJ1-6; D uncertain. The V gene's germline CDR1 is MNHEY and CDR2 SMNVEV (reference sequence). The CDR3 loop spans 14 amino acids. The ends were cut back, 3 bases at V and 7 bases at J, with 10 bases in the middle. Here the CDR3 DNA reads TGTGCCAGCAGTTTGCAGGTTTACAATTCACCCCTCCACTTT. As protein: CASSLQVYNSPLHF.

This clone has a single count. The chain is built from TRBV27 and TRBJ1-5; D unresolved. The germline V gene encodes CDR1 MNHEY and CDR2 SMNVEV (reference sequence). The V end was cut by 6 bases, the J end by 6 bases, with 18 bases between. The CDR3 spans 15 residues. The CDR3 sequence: CASSRMPGLGQPQHF. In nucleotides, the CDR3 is TGTGCCAGCAGCCGCATGCCCGGCTTGGGTCAGCCCCAGCATTTT.

DNA of the CDR3: TGCAGCGTTACCGGACAGGAACCCGAGCAGTACTTC. Its translation is CSVTGQEPEQYF. The chain recombines TRBV29-1 with TRBJ2-7; 7 bases agree with TRBD1. This CDR3 is built from 12 residues. Germline V gene sequence: CDR1 SQVTM, CDR2 ANQGSEA. The ends lost 5 bases at V and 6 bases at J; junction bases unmatched: 7.

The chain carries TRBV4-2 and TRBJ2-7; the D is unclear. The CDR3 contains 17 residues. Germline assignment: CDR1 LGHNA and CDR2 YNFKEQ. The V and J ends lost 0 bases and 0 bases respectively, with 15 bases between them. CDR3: CASSQDGGYGRSYEQYF. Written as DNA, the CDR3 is TGTGCCAGCAGCCAAGATGGTGGGTACGGTCGCTCCTACGAGCAGTACTTC.

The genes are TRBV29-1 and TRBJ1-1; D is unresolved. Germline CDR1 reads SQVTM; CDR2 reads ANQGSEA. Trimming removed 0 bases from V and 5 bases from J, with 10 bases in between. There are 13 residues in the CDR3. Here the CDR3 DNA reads TGCAGCGTTGAAGATAGTATGCGGACTGAAGCTTTCTTT. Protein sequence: CSVEDSMRTEAFF.

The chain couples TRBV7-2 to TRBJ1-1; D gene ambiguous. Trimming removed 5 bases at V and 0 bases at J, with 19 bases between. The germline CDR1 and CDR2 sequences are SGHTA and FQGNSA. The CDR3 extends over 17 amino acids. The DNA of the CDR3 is TGTGCCAGCAGCCGCCCGGTAACGGCGTCTATGAACACTGAAGCTTTCTTT. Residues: CASSRPVTASMNTEAFF.

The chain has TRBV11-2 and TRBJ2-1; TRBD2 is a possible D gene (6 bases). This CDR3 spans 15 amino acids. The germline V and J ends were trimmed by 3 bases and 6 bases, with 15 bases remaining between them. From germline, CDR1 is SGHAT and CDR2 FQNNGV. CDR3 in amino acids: CASSFGLLELNEQFF. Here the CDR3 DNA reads TGTGCCAGCAGCTTCGGACTATTGGAGCTCAATGAGCAGTTCTTC.

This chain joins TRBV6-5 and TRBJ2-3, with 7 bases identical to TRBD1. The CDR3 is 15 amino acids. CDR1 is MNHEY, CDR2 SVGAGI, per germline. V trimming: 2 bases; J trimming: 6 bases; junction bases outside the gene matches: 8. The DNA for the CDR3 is TGTGCCAGCAGTTACGTGTATAGGGGGCATGATACGCAGTATTTT. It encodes CASSYVYRGHDTQYF.

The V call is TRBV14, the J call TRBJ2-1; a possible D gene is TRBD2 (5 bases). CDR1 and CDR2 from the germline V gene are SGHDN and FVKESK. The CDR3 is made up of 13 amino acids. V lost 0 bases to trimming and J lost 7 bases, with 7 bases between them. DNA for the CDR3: TGTGCCAGCAGCCAAGAGAGAGGGAATGAGCAGTTCTTC. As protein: CASSQERGNEQFF.

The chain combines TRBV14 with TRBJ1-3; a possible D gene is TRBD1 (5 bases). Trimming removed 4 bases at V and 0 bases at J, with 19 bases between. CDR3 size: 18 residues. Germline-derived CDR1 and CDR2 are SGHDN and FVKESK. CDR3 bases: TGTGCCAGCAGCCCAGGGACTGATATCTCATTCTCTGGAAACACCATATATTTT. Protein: CASSPGTDISFSGNTIYF.

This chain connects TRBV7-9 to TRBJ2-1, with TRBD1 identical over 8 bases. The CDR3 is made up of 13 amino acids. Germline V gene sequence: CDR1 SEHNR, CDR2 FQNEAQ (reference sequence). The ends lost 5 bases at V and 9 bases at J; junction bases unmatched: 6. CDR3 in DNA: TGTGCCAGCAGCCAGGGGGCCACAGGTGAGCAGTTCTTC. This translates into CASSQGATGEQFF.

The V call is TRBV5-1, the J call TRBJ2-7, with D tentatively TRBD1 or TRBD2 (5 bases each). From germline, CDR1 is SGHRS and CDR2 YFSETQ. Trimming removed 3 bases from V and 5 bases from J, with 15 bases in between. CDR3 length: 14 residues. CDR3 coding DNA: TGCGCCAGCAGCTGGGGACGGCCCAGGGACGAGCAGTACTTC. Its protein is CASSWGRPRDEQYF. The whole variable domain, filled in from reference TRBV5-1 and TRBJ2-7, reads KAGVTQTPRYLIKTRGQQVTLSCSPISGHRSVSWYQQTPGQGLQFLFEYFSETQRNKGNFPGRFSGRQFSNSRSEMNVSTLELGDSALYLCASSWGRPRDEQYFGPGTRLTVT.

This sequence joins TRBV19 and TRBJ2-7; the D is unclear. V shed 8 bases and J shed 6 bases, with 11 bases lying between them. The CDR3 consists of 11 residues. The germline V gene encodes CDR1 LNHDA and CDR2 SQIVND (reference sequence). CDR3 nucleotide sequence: TGTGCCAGTTCGATGTCTGGCGAGCAGTACTTC. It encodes CASSMSGEQYF.